What follows is one T cell receptor (beta chain) and its context. Its antigen has not been determined. Per-nucleotide qualities are absent, and no much larger clonotype sits a single base away. This record comes from a study of CD8 T cells in Susac syndrome (dated by TCRdb to about 2019). Describing the broader study: The study used repertoire sequencing to test whether antigen drove CD8+ T cell activation and differentiation in Susac syndrome. The study compared CD8+ T cell repertoire clonality among roughly 12 healthy donors, 14 Susac syndrome patients and some 16 multiple sclerosis patients.

High-throughput TCR beta sequencing profiled peripheral blood CD8+ and CD4+ T cells from healthy donors, Susac syndrome patients and multiple sclerosis patients. Healthy donors were included as age- and sex-matched controls. Bulk CD8+ and CD4+ T cells were purified by magnetic negative isolation, while CD8+ TEMRA cells were enriched using FACS. Blood was drawn into EDTA tubes, processed within 24 hours, and PBMCs were isolated by density gradient centrifugation. PBMCs intended for TCR sequencing were cryopreserved in liquid nitrogen and were subsequently thawed in a 37 degrees C water bath. The sorted or isolated CD4+, CD8+ and CD8+ TEMRA cells had a purity of 90% or higher. The CDR3 has 16 amino acids, counting the end cysteine and phenylalanine. Solely the CDR3 DNA is kept, with 48 bases framed from the first base. V and J lose 4 bases and 3 bases, and a span of 20 bases separates them. For CDR1 and CDR2, the germline V gene lists SGHDT and YYEEEE.

RNA was extracted with the RNeasy kit and about 0.45 to 1 ug was reverse transcribed using random hexamers. The immunoSEQ multiplex PCR assay, which covers 54 Vbeta and 13 Jbeta segments, was used to amplify TCR beta CDR3 regions. PCR amplification bias was corrected using a synthetic template baseline for primer optimization and computational correction. From the authors' description of their analysis: Only productive sequences were kept, with reads annotated to V, D and J genes according to IMGT and analyzed in immunoSEQ Analyzer. Clonality was computed as one minus Shannon entropy normalized by log2 of the number of productive unique sequences. For each patient and control, public and private clones were evaluated among the 100 most prevalent clones. Clones were defined as Susac-specific when absent from the healthy and MS cohorts, from about 1,100 published viral clones and from other ImmuneACCESS disease sequences. TCRdb passed the public sequencing reads through fastp at Q25 and MiXCR, retaining productive beta sequences. Every distinct CDR3 protein forms one entry, paired with its most common genes and DNA. It is TCRdb's table, rather than the study itself, that gives the V and J calls and clone size. Present in this sample are some 100,000 distinct CDR3 sequences, 85% to 95% of which were seen just once. The top ten clones comprise over 0.1% of the sample.

Paper-wide results and their limitations: The TCR sequencing and HLA analysis was acknowledged to have included a relatively small number of individuals.

The source material was CD8+ T cells from PBMCs. The receptor was isolated from a human donor in good health. The V and J genes are TRBV5-6 and TRBJ2-7, with a tentative D call of TRBD1 or TRBD2, each matching 5 bases. The bases read TGTGCCAGCAGCATCCGATGGGTTGGGGGAAACTACGAGCAGTACTTC. Its translation is CASSIRWVGGNYEQYF.